The rows below give T cell receptor beta chains drawn from one sample of a study of blood T cell repertoires in COVID-19. The protocol was immunoSEQ multiplex PCR, while the TCRdb copy is restricted to in-frame clones and leaves out a portion. The sample holds approximately 150,000 clones, about 91% seen once. The specimen was peripheral blood. The receptors shown here come from a woman aged 55-75 years who had recovered from COVID-19. Both conserved end residues are part of each CDR3.

V gene	J gene	CDR3 protein
TRBV7-6	TRBJ2-3	CASSPGVDTQYF
TRBV24-1	TRBJ2-6	CATSAPGQGGRANVLTF
TRBV5-1	TRBJ1-5	CASSLAREDRGRDQPQHF
TRBV5-1	TRBJ2-3	CASSLTRGEDTQYF
TRBV30	TRBJ1-4	CAWSAGLEEKLFF
TRBV27	TRBJ2-7	CASSFVGQGYEQYF
TRBV1	TRBJ1-5	CTSSQRGRTFSNQPQHF
TRBV2	TRBJ2-7	CASRADSYEQYF
TRBV7-2	TRBJ1-2	CASSLATSYGYTF
TRBV5-1	TRBJ2-3	CASSLRRQGASWQDTQYF
TRBV3-1/TRBV3-2	TRBJ1-6	CASSQAAGNSPLHF
TRBV28	TRBJ1-4	CASSNSRGTNEKLFF
TRBV29-1	TRBJ1-4	CSVILGGTNEKLFF
TRBV19	TRBJ2-1	CASNIGTSGYNEQFF
TRBV10-3	TRBJ2-7	CAISDGQGYHEQYF
TRBV11-2	TRBJ1-1	CASSLVLREAFF
TRBV5-1	TRBJ2-3	CASSAGAGGADTQYF
TRBV4-2	TRBJ1-2	CASSQGRAGYTF
TRBV4-3	TRBJ2-6	CASSQDGTGVAGANVLTF
TRBV5-1	TRBJ1-3	CASSLSPVISGNTIYF
TRBV5-1	TRBJ1-1	CASSLTAGTENTEAFF
TRBV4-2	TRBJ2-2	CASSQDLRSTGELFF
TRBV4-3	TRBJ2-7	CASSQGLITYEQYF